Each of the 10 T cell receptor beta chains below was sequenced from the same sample in a study of blood T cells in healthy people across ages. With a J-beta primer mix and a sample-barcoded 5' primer, a second PCR ran roughly 6 to 12 cycles. TCRdb reprocessed the 5' RACE reads via MiXCR and lists one record per CDR3 protein. Here the sample spans under 950,000 distinct CDR3 sequences, 22% being singletons. The sample consisted of blood. The receptors come from a man aged 65 to 85 in good health.

This clonotype occurred many times. V usage is TRBV19 and J usage is TRBJ2-5, with 8 bases that match TRBD2. V was clipped by 1 base and J by 5 bases; unmatched bases: 0. The CDR3 sequence is 13 residues long. Per the germline V gene, CDR1 is LNHDA and CDR2 is SQIVND (reference sequence). CDR3 DNA: TGTGCCAGTAGTATAGGCGGGAGGGAGACCCAGTACTTC. Its protein is CASSIGGRETQYF.

This clonotype appeared a few times. The genes are TRBV20-1 and TRBJ2-3; 8 nucleotides align to TRBD2. CDR1 is DFQATT, CDR2 SNEGSKA, per germline (reference sequence). The CDR3 sequence is 15 residues long. The V gene end was trimmed by 6 bases and the J gene end by 3 bases; junction bases not matched to a gene: 11. The CDR3 sequence is CSAGGRAGDTDTQYF. Here the CDR3 DNA reads TGCAGTGCCGGCGGTAGAGCGGGGGATACAGATACGCAGTATTTT.

The chain employs TRBV3-1 and TRBJ1-1; no definite D call. Germline CDR1 LGHDT, CDR2 YNNKEL (reference sequence). Deletions cut 3 bases from V and 4 bases from J, with 12 bases between. CDR3 length: 14 amino acids. The CDR3 DNA sequence: TGTGCCAGCAGCCAGGAGTTGCGTACCACTGAAGCTTTCTTT. Protein: CASSQELRTTEAFF.

The J gene is TRBJ2-5, the V gene TRBV28, with 8 bases identical to TRBD2. The tail of the sequence fits TRBJ2-1 better, so the J call may be wrong. CDR3 length: 16 residues. Germline-derived CDR1 and CDR2 are MDHEN and SYDVKM. Written as DNA, the CDR3 is TGTGCCAGCAGTTTATCGTTCTCCTCCGCGGGGGGCAGGCAGTTCTTC. The encoded protein is CASSLSFSSAGGRQFF.

The genes are TRBV18 and TRBJ1-1, with TRBD1 as a possible D gene (5 bases). Germline loops: CDR1 KGHSH, CDR2 LQKENI. This CDR3 is built from 15 residues. Trimming shortened V by 3 bases and J by 1 base, and 12 bases separated the two germline ends. As DNA, the CDR3 is TGTGCCAGCTCACCTTCGGCAAGGGGGAACACTGAAGCTTTCTTT. Translating gives CASSPSARGNTEAFF.

The rearrangement links TRBV12-3 or TRBV12-4 to TRBJ2-3; weak D call: TRBD2 (6 bases). V was cut by 3 bases and J by 4 bases, with 14 bases left in between. This CDR3 contains 15 residues. CDR3 sequence (DNA): TGTGCCAGCAGTTTCTGGCGGAGGGGCGCAGATACGCAGTATTTT. Translation: CASSFWRRGADTQYF.

The gene calls are TRBV28 and TRBJ2-7; maybe TRBD2 (5 bases). The length of the CDR3 is 17 residues. Germline loops: CDR1 MDHEN, CDR2 SYDVKM. Trimming pared 6 bases from V and 2 bases from J, leaving 23 bases between. The CDR3 is CASRHPTRGLRAYEQYF. CDR3 coding DNA: TGTGCCAGCAGACACCCGACCCGAGGATTGAGGGCCTACGAGCAGTACTTC.

CDR3 bases: TGTGCTAGTGGTTTGGTACCCGTGGACACCATATATTTT. Translation: CASGLVPVDTIYF. The V call is TRBV12-5, the J call TRBJ1-3, with unresolved D. The V gene lost 0 bases and the J gene lost 8 bases, with 8 bases spanning the gap. CDR1 and CDR2 (germline): LGHNT, FRNRAP. This CDR3 contains 13 residues.

In this sample, this clonotype turned up many times. This chain uses TRBV5-1 with TRBJ2-1; 7 bases map to TRBD2. The trim removed 0 bases at V and 3 bases at J, leaving 3 bases unmatched. Germline lookup yields CDR1 SGHRS and CDR2 YFSETQ. There are 15 residues in the CDR3. The CDR3 bases are TGCGCCAGCAGCTTGGGGGCTAGCGGCTACAATGAGCAGTTCTTC. Its translation: CASSLGASGYNEQFF.

There are a few counts of this clonotype. CDR3 sequence reads: CATREGSGNTIYF. CDR3 bases: TGTGCCACCAGGGAGGGCTCTGGAAACACCATATATTTT. The chain is built from TRBV24-1 and TRBJ1-3; D not resolved. Germline CDR1 reads KGHDR; CDR2 reads SFDVKD. Trimming stripped 7 bases from V and 0 bases from J, with 6 bases between. There are 13 residues in the CDR3.